Listed here is a single TCR beta chain. The data were produced by immunoSEQ multiplex PCR, yet TCRdb's version contains in-frame clones alone and is incomplete. The sample records approximately 68,000 clones, around nine tenths being singletons. This record comes from a study of OX40 agonist ivuxolimab in advanced cancers. About the study: Past anti-PD-1, anti-PD-L1 or anti-CTLA-4 therapy was accepted, and roughly 38% had received some.

Systemic immunosuppression or a history of autoimmune disease excluded patients. CDR3 size: 15 residues. V dropped 7 bases and J dropped 6; count of bases not matched to a gene: 13. CDR1 LGHNT and CDR2 FRNRAP come from the germline V gene. This sequence originates from an adult with an advanced solid tumor such as melanoma, head and neck, liver or kidney cancer. The material sequenced was CD4+ or CD8+ T cells sorted from blood, taken in a trial of the OX40 agonist ivuxolimab. V is TRBV12-5 and J is TRBJ2-7; the match to TRBD2 covers 9 bases. The CDR3 reads CASAPPRLAVAEQYF. As DNA, the CDR3 is TGTGCTAGTGCTCCACCGCGACTAGCGGTAGCCGAGCAGTACTTC.